This T cell receptor (beta chain) is from a study of cytomegalovirus exposure and HLA in healthy donors. Study-wide points: Overall, about 160 TCR beta chains were annotated as cytomegalovirus-associated. In vitro confirmation showed three CMV-associated chains to be CMV antigen specific. With later analysis, a missense DCLRE1C variant became linked to TCR beta V- and J-gene trimming.

Likely unrecorded immune exposures existed in these nominally healthy donors. The CDR3 runs to 17 residues. V was clipped by 5 bases and J by 0 bases; unmatched bases: 10. Germline V gives CDR1 SGHTA, CDR2 FQGNSA. This clone was recorded once. Its antigen is still unknown. The study ran its PCR with 60 Vbeta and 13 Jbeta primers. Generated by immunoSEQ multiplex PCR, the TCRdb table keeps only in-frame clones and is missing some. The sample contains some 100,000 clones, approximately 80% of which appear only once. Sequencing input: PBMCs. This chain links TRBV7-2 with TRBJ2-1; 7 positions agree with TRBD2. This sequence was found in a woman aged 18-29 years in good health and CMV-seronegative. The CDR3: CASSDKRGLRSYNEQFF. CDR3 nucleotide sequence: TGTGCCAGCAGCGATAAGCGGGGACTTCGCTCCTACAATGAGCAGTTCTTC.